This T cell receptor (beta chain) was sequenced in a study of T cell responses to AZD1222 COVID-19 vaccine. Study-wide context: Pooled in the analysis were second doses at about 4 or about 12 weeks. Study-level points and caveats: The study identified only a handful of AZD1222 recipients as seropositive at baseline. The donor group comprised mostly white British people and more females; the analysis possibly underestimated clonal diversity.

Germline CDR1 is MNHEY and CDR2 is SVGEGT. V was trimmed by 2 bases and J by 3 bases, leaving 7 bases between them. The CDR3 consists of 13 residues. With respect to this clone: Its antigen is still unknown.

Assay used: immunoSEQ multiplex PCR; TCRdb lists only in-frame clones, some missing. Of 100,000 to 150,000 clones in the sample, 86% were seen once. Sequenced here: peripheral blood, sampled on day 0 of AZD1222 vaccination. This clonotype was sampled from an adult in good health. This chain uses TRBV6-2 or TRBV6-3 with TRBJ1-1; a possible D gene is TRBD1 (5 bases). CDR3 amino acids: CASSYMGDTEAFF. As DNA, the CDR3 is TGTGCCAGCAGTTACATGGGGGACACTGAAGCTTTCTTT.